The source of this T cell receptor (beta chain) is a study of blood T cells in healthy people across ages. With regard to this clonotype: Its antigen is undetermined.

Overall study findings and caveats: Not knowing donor CMV status may have confounded expanded clonotype changes.

The junction had 4 bases not matched to a gene; V was cut back by 2 bases and J by 7 bases. Germline V gene sequence: CDR1 SQVTM, CDR2 ANQGSEA. The CDR3 is 14 amino acids. Caucasian, healthy and from Russia, the donors were aged between about 6 and 100. Primed by a sample-barcoded 5' primer and a J-beta primer mix, a second PCR proceeded for 7 to 11 cycles. TCRdb reprocessed the 5' RACE reads via MiXCR and lists one record per CDR3 protein. The sample carries over a million distinct CDR3 sequences, around 43% recorded once. The sequenced material came from blood. This chain links TRBV29-1 with TRBJ2-1; 11 bases are shared with TRBD2. The origin of this receptor is a woman aged 55 to 70 in good health. The DNA for the CDR3 is TGCAGCGTTGAACGTCTAGCGGGAGGAAATGAGCAGTTCTTC. It yields the protein CSVERLAGGNEQFF.